This T cell receptor (beta chain) was obtained from a study of human T cells and chemical hapten exposure. CDR3 length: 12 residues. After removal of 0 bases from V and 13 bases from J, the junction contained 4 bases not matched to a gene. Germline CDR1 and CDR2: SGDLS and YYNGEE. Time point meaning: pre-sensitization, week 0. Regarding treatment: therapeutic diphenylcyclopropenone sensitization with weekly scalp DPC. The table lists this clonotype with many counts. MiXCR, run by TCRdb on the RACE reads, gives a single entry per CDR3 protein. The table shows around 57,000 distinct CDR3 sequences, with roughly 12% occurring only once.

This sequence originates from a woman aged 40 to 50 with alopecia areata. Some clones in this sample may be carry-over from other donors' samples. The gene calls are TRBV9 and TRBJ2-1, with 7 nucleotides matching TRBD2. The source material was whole blood, sampled in connection with sensitization to the hapten diphenylcyclopropenone (DPC). DNA for the CDR3: TGTGCCAGCAGCGTAGAAGCGGGGTTACAGTTCTTC. This encodes CASSVEAGLQFF.